A selection of T cell receptor beta chains follows, all from one sample in a study of cytomegalovirus exposure and HLA in healthy donors. TCRdb's copy holds only in-frame clones and misses some; the assay was immunoSEQ multiplex PCR. The sample lists approximately 88,000 clones, 76% occurring once. Source material: PBMCs. The receptors stem from a male donor in good health and CMV-seronegative. CDR3s include the opening cysteine and the closing phenylalanine or tryptophan. The D gene is left open where the match is weak. Clone size is stated in some rows and not others, as once, few, many or a class when expanded.

v_call: TRBV5-1; clone_size: few; j_call: TRBJ1-1; d_call: -; cdr3_aa: CASSRSGLNTEAFF; cdr3_nt: TGCGCCAGCAGCCGATCAGGGCTCAACACTGAAGCTTTCTTT
v_call: TRBV4-1; clone_size: few; j_call: TRBJ2-7; d_call: -; cdr3_aa: CASSQDSTSSDEQYF; cdr3_nt: TGCGCCAGCAGCCAAGATTCAACTAGTTCCGACGAGCAGTACTTC
v_call: TRBV5-1; clone_size: -; j_call: TRBJ2-7; d_call: TRBD2; cdr3_aa: CASSLTSGAGEQYF; cdr3_nt: TGCGCCAGCAGCTTGACTAGCGGAGCGGGCGAGCAGTACTTC
v_call: TRBV27; clone_size: -; j_call: TRBJ2-2; d_call: -; cdr3_aa: CASSLLGGGRLTGELFF; cdr3_nt: TGTGCCAGCAGTTTACTCGGTGGTGGGAGGCTCACCGGGGAGCTGTTTTTT
v_call: TRBV18; clone_size: -; j_call: TRBJ1-4; d_call: TRBD1; cdr3_aa: CASSQGQGAQKLFF; cdr3_nt: TGTGCCAGCTCACAGGGACAGGGGGCGCAGAAACTGTTTTTT
v_call: TRBV9; clone_size: -; j_call: TRBJ2-3; d_call: TRBD2; cdr3_aa: CASTAGGLGDTQYF; cdr3_nt: TGTGCCAGCACGGCGGGGGGGTTAGGTGATACGCAGTATTTT
v_call: TRBV7-2; clone_size: -; j_call: TRBJ1-6; d_call: TRBD1; cdr3_aa: CASSLDPAGGNSPLHF; cdr3_nt: TGTGCCAGCAGCTTAGATCCAGCAGGGGGGAATTCACCCCTCCACTTT
v_call: TRBV14; clone_size: -; j_call: TRBJ2-1; d_call: TRBD2; cdr3_aa: CAGSQQGLGGNEQFF; cdr3_nt: TGTGCCGGCAGCCAGCAGGGACTAGGAGGCAATGAGCAGTTCTTC
v_call: TRBV27; clone_size: few; j_call: TRBJ2-5; d_call: TRBD2; cdr3_aa: CASSLGTSGYQETQYF; cdr3_nt: TGTGCCAGCAGTTTAGGGACTAGCGGGTACCAAGAGACCCAGTACTTC
v_call: TRBV6-1; clone_size: few; j_call: TRBJ1-1; d_call: TRBD1; cdr3_aa: CASSEQGAMNTEAFF; cdr3_nt: TGTGCCAGCAGTGAACAGGGGGCTATGAACACTGAAGCTTTCTTT
v_call: TRBV5-1; clone_size: -; j_call: TRBJ2-7; d_call: -; cdr3_aa: CASKKATRDEQYF; cdr3_nt: TGCGCCAGCAAGAAGGCGACTAGGGACGAGCAGTACTTC
v_call: TRBV11-2; clone_size: few; j_call: TRBJ1-2; d_call: -; cdr3_aa: CASSSTFEGGDGYTF; cdr3_nt: TGTGCCAGCAGCTCTACGTTTGAGGGAGGGGATGGCTACACCTTC
v_call: TRBV4-3; clone_size: once; j_call: TRBJ2-1; d_call: TRBD1; cdr3_aa: CASSQEWTGDLYNEQFF; cdr3_nt: TGCGCCAGCAGCCAAGAATGGACAGGAGACCTCTACAATGAGCAGTTCTTC
v_call: TRBV5-1; clone_size: -; j_call: TRBJ1-1; d_call: TRBD1; cdr3_aa: CASRGQGKWNTEAFF; cdr3_nt: TGCGCCAGCAGGGGACAGGGGAAATGGAACACTGAAGCTTTCTTT
v_call: TRBV4-3; clone_size: -; j_call: TRBJ1-4; d_call: -; cdr3_aa: CASSRQTRTDEKLFF; cdr3_nt: TGCGCCAGCAGCCGGCAGACAAGAACTGATGAAAAACTGTTTTTT
v_call: TRBV28; clone_size: -; j_call: TRBJ2-7; d_call: -; cdr3_aa: CASRIASYEQYF; cdr3_nt: TGTGCCAGCAGGATAGCCTCCTACGAGCAGTACTTC
v_call: TRBV11-3; clone_size: -; j_call: TRBJ1-1; d_call: -; cdr3_aa: CASSAGGALATEAFF; cdr3_nt: TGTGCCAGCAGCGCCGGGGGGGCCCTTGCCACTGAAGCTTTCTTT
v_call: TRBV28; clone_size: -; j_call: TRBJ2-2; d_call: TRBD1; cdr3_aa: CASRQGAPGELFF; cdr3_nt: TGTGCCAGCAGACAGGGGGCGCCCGGGGAGCTGTTTTTT
v_call: TRBV19; clone_size: -; j_call: TRBJ1-5; d_call: -; cdr3_aa: CASSIPRGGSSNQPQHF; cdr3_nt: TGTGCCAGTAGTATACCCCGGGGAGGGTCTAGCAATCAGCCCCAGCATTTT
v_call: TRBV11-2; clone_size: few; j_call: TRBJ1-5; d_call: -; cdr3_aa: CASSPGQFNQPQHF; cdr3_nt: TGTGCCAGCAGCCCAGGACAGTTCAATCAGCCCCAGCATTTT
v_call: TRBV4-3; clone_size: -; j_call: TRBJ2-3; d_call: TRBD2; cdr3_aa: CASSQDRGLAGASTDTQYF; cdr3_nt: TGCGCCAGCAGCCAAGATCGGGGACTAGCGGGAGCTAGCACAGATACGCAGTATTTT
v_call: TRBV2; clone_size: -; j_call: TRBJ2-1; d_call: TRBD2; cdr3_aa: CASSEARGGYNEQFF; cdr3_nt: TGTGCCAGCAGTGAAGCGCGCGGGGGCTACAATGAGCAGTTCTTC
v_call: TRBV7-2; clone_size: -; j_call: TRBJ1-1; d_call: TRBD1; cdr3_aa: CASSSNGQAAFF; cdr3_nt: TGTGCCAGCAGCTCAAATGGACAGGCAGCTTTCTTT
v_call: TRBV7-9; clone_size: -; j_call: TRBJ2-3; d_call: -; cdr3_aa: CASSLKWGGQRSDTQYF; cdr3_nt: TGTGCCAGCAGCTTGAAGTGGGGGGGCCAACGGTCAGATACGCAGTATTTT
v_call: TRBV7-2; clone_size: -; j_call: TRBJ2-2; d_call: TRBD2; cdr3_aa: CASSSPSGSLTGELFF; cdr3_nt: TGTGCCAGCAGCTCCCCTAGCGGGAGTCTTACCGGGGAGCTGTTTTTT
v_call: TRBV6-5; clone_size: -; j_call: TRBJ1-5; d_call: -; cdr3_aa: CASKEGGSNQPQHF; cdr3_nt: TGTGCCAGCAAGGAAGGCGGTTCAAATCAGCCCCAGCATTTT
v_call: TRBV27; clone_size: -; j_call: TRBJ2-1; d_call: TRBD2; cdr3_aa: CASSLAGGMGEQFF; cdr3_nt: TGTGCCAGCAGTTTAGCGGGAGGGATGGGTGAGCAGTTCTTC
v_call: TRBV28; clone_size: once; j_call: TRBJ1-1; d_call: -; cdr3_aa: CASAGRANTEAFF; cdr3_nt: TGTGCCAGCGCCGGGAGGGCCAACACTGAAGCTTTCTTT
v_call: TRBV2; clone_size: -; j_call: TRBJ2-7; d_call: TRBD1; cdr3_aa: CASSEAPNRGAYEQYF; cdr3_nt: TGTGCCAGCAGTGAAGCGCCCAACAGGGGGGCCTACGAGCAGTACTTC
v_call: TRBV5-1; clone_size: -; j_call: TRBJ1-5; d_call: -; cdr3_aa: CASSLGGLLGEPQHF; cdr3_nt: TGCGCCAGCAGCTTGGGGGGCCTTCTTGGAGAGCCCCAGCATTTT
v_call: TRBV7-9; clone_size: -; j_call: TRBJ1-6; d_call: TRBD1; cdr3_aa: CASSSTTGYNSPLHF; cdr3_nt: TGTGCCAGCAGCTCAACGACAGGGTATAATTCACCCCTCCACTTT
v_call: TRBV5-1; clone_size: -; j_call: TRBJ2-2; d_call: TRBD2; cdr3_aa: CASSFGGGAPGELFF; cdr3_nt: TGCGCCAGCAGCTTCGGCGGGGGGGCGCCCGGGGAGCTGTTTTTT
v_call: TRBV28; clone_size: -; j_call: TRBJ1-2; d_call: -; cdr3_aa: CASSHDRTARYTF; cdr3_nt: TGTGCCAGCAGTCATGACAGGACCGCGCGCTACACCTTC
v_call: TRBV5-1; clone_size: -; j_call: TRBJ2-7; d_call: TRBD1; cdr3_aa: CASSLASGQGYEQYF; cdr3_nt: TGCGCCAGCAGCTTGGCGTCGGGACAGGGTTACGAGCAGTACTTC
v_call: TRBV6-1; clone_size: -; j_call: TRBJ1-5; d_call: -; cdr3_aa: CASNPTGSNQPQHF; cdr3_nt: TGTGCCAGCAATCCGACAGGAAGCAATCAGCCCCAGCATTTT
v_call: TRBV27; clone_size: -; j_call: TRBJ1-1; d_call: -; cdr3_aa: CASSLGTHLTEAFF; cdr3_nt: TGTGCCAGCAGTTTGGGGACACATCTCACTGAAGCTTTCTTT
v_call: TRBV10-3; clone_size: -; j_call: TRBJ1-2; d_call: TRBD1; cdr3_aa: CAISESTGNGYTF; cdr3_nt: TGTGCCATCAGTGAGTCGACAGGGAATGGCTACACCTTC
v_call: TRBV28; clone_size: -; j_call: TRBJ1-2; d_call: -; cdr3_aa: CASRQDSNYGYTF; cdr3_nt: TGTGCCAGTAGACAGGATTCTAACTATGGCTACACCTTC
v_call: TRBV7-6; clone_size: -; j_call: TRBJ1-5; d_call: TRBD1; cdr3_aa: CASSLATGGSNQPQHF; cdr3_nt: TGTGCCAGCAGCTTAGCGACAGGGGGTAGCAATCAGCCCCAGCATTTT
v_call: TRBV7-6; clone_size: -; j_call: TRBJ2-7; d_call: TRBD2; cdr3_aa: CASSLETGGSYEQYF; cdr3_nt: TGTGCCAGCAGCTTAGAAACCGGCGGGAGCTACGAGCAGTACTTC
v_call: TRBV7-3; clone_size: -; j_call: TRBJ2-2; d_call: -; cdr3_aa: CASSSFGGSNTGELFF; cdr3_nt: TGTGCCAGCAGCTCTTTCGGGGGTTCGAACACCGGGGAGCTGTTTTTT
v_call: TRBV27; clone_size: -; j_call: TRBJ1-2; d_call: -; cdr3_aa: CASSQGTYGYTF; cdr3_nt: TGTGCCAGCAGTCAGGGGACCTATGGCTACACCTTC
v_call: TRBV5-1; clone_size: -; j_call: TRBJ1-4; d_call: TRBD1; cdr3_aa: CASSLTGGDEKLFF; cdr3_nt: TGCGCCAGCAGCTTGACAGGGGGCGATGAAAAACTGTTTTTT
v_call: TRBV6-5; clone_size: -; j_call: TRBJ2-1; d_call: -; cdr3_aa: CASSPEAYNEQFF; cdr3_nt: TGTGCCAGCAGCCCCGAGGCATACAATGAGCAGTTCTTC
v_call: TRBV4-1; clone_size: -; j_call: TRBJ1-1; d_call: TRBD1; cdr3_aa: CASSQRSQGAGTEAFF; cdr3_nt: TGCGCCAGCAGCCAACGTTCACAGGGGGCTGGGACTGAAGCTTTCTTT
v_call: TRBV4-3; clone_size: -; j_call: TRBJ1-5; d_call: -; cdr3_aa: CASSQGLRDYQPQHF; cdr3_nt: TGCGCCAGCAGCCAAGGATTGAGAGACTATCAGCCCCAGCATTTT
v_call: TRBV5-1; clone_size: -; j_call: TRBJ2-7; d_call: TRBD2; cdr3_aa: CASSLGGTNGSYEQYF; cdr3_nt: TGCGCCAGCAGCTTGGGGGGGACTAACGGTTCCTACGAGCAGTACTTC
v_call: TRBV19; clone_size: -; j_call: TRBJ1-2; d_call: -; cdr3_aa: CASSIYGQGNYGYTF; cdr3_nt: TGTGCCAGTAGTATTTATGGTCAGGGGAACTATGGCTACACCTTC
v_call: TRBV5-6; clone_size: -; j_call: TRBJ1-1; d_call: -; cdr3_aa: CASSLGAEDTEAFF; cdr3_nt: TGTGCCAGCAGCCTTGGGGCCGAGGACACTGAAGCTTTCTTT
v_call: TRBV25-1; clone_size: -; j_call: TRBJ2-7; d_call: TRBD2; cdr3_aa: CASSPPVRREVHEQYF; cdr3_nt: TGTGCCAGCAGCCCCCCAGTGAGGCGGGAGGTACACGAGCAGTACTTC
v_call: TRBV4-3; clone_size: -; j_call: TRBJ2-7; d_call: -; cdr3_aa: CASSPGVGHYEQYF; cdr3_nt: TGCGCCAGCAGCCCGGGCGTGGGACACTACGAGCAGTACTTC
v_call: TRBV11-3; clone_size: -; j_call: TRBJ2-5; d_call: TRBD2; cdr3_aa: CASSPGTSGQQETQYF; cdr3_nt: TGTGCCAGCAGCCCCGGGACTAGCGGACAACAAGAGACCCAGTACTTC
v_call: TRBV28; clone_size: -; j_call: TRBJ2-3; d_call: TRBD2; cdr3_aa: CASSLMAAGGTDTQYF; cdr3_nt: TGTGCCAGCAGTTTGATGGCGGCGGGAGGCACAGATACGCAGTATTTT
v_call: TRBV19; clone_size: -; j_call: TRBJ1-1; d_call: -; cdr3_aa: CASSLRGMGRTEAFF; cdr3_nt: TGTGCCAGTAGTCTCAGAGGGATGGGTAGGACTGAAGCTTTCTTT
v_call: TRBV5-1; clone_size: -; j_call: TRBJ2-7; d_call: TRBD1; cdr3_aa: CASSLVQGGNYEQYF; cdr3_nt: TGCGCCAGCAGCTTGGTACAGGGGGGAAACTACGAGCAGTACTTC